This passage covers 29 T cell receptor beta chains from one sample sequenced in a study of long-term antiretroviral therapy in people with HIV. With survey level as its setting, the immunoSEQ assay was v3.0. Assay: immunoSEQ multiplex PCR; the TCRdb copy retains only in-frame clones and omits some. The sample shows approximately 15,000 clones, around 89% of them seen only once. The material was unsorted PBMCs, obtained 6.9 years after starting antiretroviral therapy. The receptors here all came from a man over 45 with HIV.

This clone was seen only a few times. The gene calls are TRBV18 and TRBJ1-5; D unresolved. The CDR3 covers 13 residues. V was pared by 5 bases and J by 0 bases, with 5 bases between. Germline values: CDR1 KGHSH, CDR2 LQKENI. Here the CDR3 DNA reads TGTGCCAGCTCAGTTGGTAGCAATCAGCCCCAGCATTTT. Its translation is CASSVGSNQPQHF.

This clone was counted only a few times. The chain couples TRBV7-9 to TRBJ1-2, with a weak D call TRBD1 (5 bases). CDR1 is SEHNR and CDR2 is FQNEAQ in the germline V gene (reference sequence). V shed 5 bases and J shed 1 base, with 8 bases lying between them. The CDR3 totals 13 residues. The CDR3 sequence: CASSLTDNYGYTF. The CDR3 nucleotides read TGTGCCAGCAGCCTGACAGATAACTATGGCTACACCTTC. Looking up the rest from reference TRBV7-9 and TRBJ1-2 gives the full variable domain: DTGVSQNPRHKITKRGQNVTFRCDPISEHNRLYWYRQTLGQGPEFLTYFQNEAQLEKSRLLSDRFSAERPKGSFSTLEIQRTEQGDSAMYLCASSLTDNYGYTFGSGTRLTVV.

The V gene is TRBV7-2, the J gene TRBJ1-5; TRBD1 agrees at 9 bases. V trimming: 6 bases; J trimming: 2 bases; junction bases outside the gene matches: 11. The CDR3 consists of 17 residues. Germline loops: CDR1 SGHTA, CDR2 FQGNSA. The CDR3 nucleotides are TGTGCCAGCAGACGGGGACAGGGAGGTTTGGGCAATCAGCCCCAGCATTTT. It is translated as CASRRGQGGLGNQPQHF.

The V call is TRBV28, the J call TRBJ2-7; D is possibly TRBD1 (6 bases). CDR3 size: 14 residues. Germline CDR1 and CDR2: MDHEN and SYDVKM. Trimming left V 3 bases short and J 2 bases short, with 11 bases between. The CDR3 sequence: CASSFRQAAYEQYF. The DNA of the CDR3 is TGTGCCAGCAGTTTTCGACAGGCGGCCTACGAGCAGTACTTC.

The chain joins TRBV4-3 to TRBJ2-3, with D possibly being TRBD1 or TRBD2 (5 bases each). Trimming removed 0 bases at V and 4 bases at J, with 17 bases between. Germline CDR1 reads LGHNA; CDR2 reads YSLEER. This CDR3 region has 17 residues. CDR3 protein: CASSQEGTGRVSDTQYF. The DNA for the CDR3 is TGCGCCAGCAGCCAAGAAGGGACGGGAAGAGTATCAGATACGCAGTATTTT.

The J gene is TRBJ2-7, the V gene TRBV7-9; 9 nucleotides agree with TRBD1. The CDR3 has 15 amino acids. CDR1 is SEHNR, CDR2 FQNEAQ, per germline (reference sequence). Trimming cost V 7 bases and J 3 bases; bases outside gene matches: 10. The CDR3 bases are TGTGCCAGCACCCTTGGACAGGGGATAAACTACGAGCAGTACTTC. Translating it yields CASTLGQGINYEQYF.

V is TRBV4-2 and J is TRBJ2-1, with D hard to call. The CDR3 runs to 17 residues. Germline V gene data show CDR1 as LGHNA and CDR2 as YNFKEQ. Trimming removed 0 bases from V and 4 bases from J, with 16 bases in between. DNA for the CDR3: TGTGCCAGCAGCCAAGAAGGGTGGAAGGGCGTGTACAATGAGCAGTTCTTC. Translated, it gives CASSQEGWKGVYNEQFF.

The chain joins TRBV28 to TRBJ2-7, with a tentative D call TRBD2 (6 bases). The CDR3 length is 16 residues. V was shortened by 6 bases and J by 4 bases, with 22 bases between the two germline ends. The V gene's germline CDR1 is MDHEN and CDR2 SYDVKM. The CDR3, as DNA: TGTGCCAGCAGCGTGGTTGGGGACTCTATAAGGTACGAGCAGTACTTC. It codes for CASSVVGDSIRYEQYF. Combining the CDR3 with reference TRBV28 and TRBJ2-7 gives the whole variable domain DVKVTQSSRYLVKRTGEKVFLECVQDMDHENMFWYRQDPGLGLRLIYFSYDVKMKEKGDIPEGYSVSREKKERFSLILESASTNQTSMYLCASSVVGDSIRYEQYFGPGTRLTVT.

The V call is TRBV4-3, the J call TRBJ2-1; 8 bases line up with TRBD2. The germline V gene has CDR1 LGHNA and CDR2 YSLEER. V lost 0 bases, J lost 5 bases, and 12 bases stayed unmatched. This CDR3 is built from 18 residues. For the CDR3, the DNA is TGCGCCAGCAGCCAAGAGGGTGAAGCGGGAGTCCGGAACAATGAGCAGTTCTTC. Translated: CASSQEGEAGVRNNEQFF.

The count of this clone is one. The rearrangement uses TRBV30 and TRBJ2-1, with D hard to call. This CDR3 has 10 amino acids. Trimming shortened V by 8 bases and J by 7 bases, and 9 bases separated the two germline ends. The germline gives CDR1 GTSNPN, CDR2 SVGIG (reference sequence). The CDR3 DNA reads as TGTGCCGGCATGCGGAATGAGCAGTTCTTC. Translating gives CAGMRNEQFF.

The chain links TRBV28 to TRBJ1-2; D possibly corresponds to TRBD1 (6 bases). The germline CDR1 and CDR2 sequences are MDHEN and SYDVKM. V dropped 9 bases and J dropped 1 base, with 15 bases sitting between them. This CDR3 has 14 residues. CDR3 DNA: TGTGCCAGTCAGGGGCACCGCGGTAACTATGGCTACACCTTC. Amino acids: CASQGHRGNYGYTF.

The chain couples TRBV7-2 to TRBJ2-7, with D perhaps matching TRBD1 (5 bases). Germline CDR1 is SGHTA and CDR2 is FQGNSA. The CDR3 loop spans 15 amino acids. Between the trimmed V and J ends, which lost 3 bases and 0 bases, there was a span of 12 bases. The CDR3 coding sequence is TGTGCCAGCAGCTTGGCGACAGCAATCTCCTACGAGCAGTACTTC. As protein: CASSLATAISYEQYF.

CDR3 amino acids: CASSPGPDTDTQYF. The CDR3 DNA reads TGTGCCAGCAGTCCAGGGCCTGACACAGATACGCAGTATTTT. The rearrangement uses TRBV6-4 and TRBJ2-3, with D tentatively TRBD1 (5 bases). Germline CDR1 and CDR2: MRHNA and SNTAGT. This CDR3 is 14 amino acids long. V was trimmed by 5 bases and J by 2 bases, leaving 11 bases between them.

The genes are TRBV5-1 and TRBJ2-5; no clear D. The V gene lost 1 base and the J gene lost 2 bases, with 9 bases spanning the gap. The CDR3 is made up of 14 amino acids. Germline V gene lookup returns CDR1 SGHRS and CDR2 YFSETQ. The CDR3 region has the DNA TGCGCCAGCAGCTTGATAACAGTACAAGAGACCCAGTACTTC. Amino acid sequence: CASSLITVQETQYF.

This clone was found a few times. The genes are TRBV4-3 and TRBJ2-1, with TRBD2 matching over 9 bases. The V segment lost 0 bases and the J segment 7 bases; nucleotides outside the gene matches: 13. The germline V gene has CDR1 LGHNA and CDR2 YSLEER. The CDR3 extends over 18 amino acids. The CDR3 spells CASSQDPLSTSGSNEQFF. CDR3 sequence (DNA): TGCGCCAGCAGCCAAGATCCTTTATCGACTAGCGGATCGAATGAGCAGTTCTTC.

Details on this clone: The junction and the germline gene differ at one end; a read error may be behind it. The V call is TRBV6-1, the J call TRBJ2-7; perhaps TRBD1 as D (6 bases). CDR3 length equals 11 residues. The germline CDR1 and CDR2 sequences are MNHNS and SASEGT. CDR3 DNA sequence: TGTGCCAGCAGAACACTAACCGGACAGACATTC. Translated: CASRTLTGQTF.

The V call is TRBV11-2, the J call TRBJ2-7, with 9 bases aligning to TRBD2. The CDR3 length is 14 residues. The ends lost 1 base at V and 7 bases at J; junction bases unmatched: 5. Germline V gene lookup returns CDR1 SGHAT and CDR2 FQNNGV. The CDR3 sequence: CASSLGGRAEEQYF. The DNA for the CDR3 is TGTGCCAGCAGCTTAGGCGGGAGGGCCGAAGAGCAGTACTTC.

The chain is built from TRBV28 and TRBJ2-7; no clear D. V lost 4 bases and J 7 bases, leaving 11 bases between the germline ends. Germline V lookup: CDR1 MDHEN, CDR2 SYDVKM. This CDR3 spans 12 amino acids. The CDR3 DNA reads TGTGCCAGCAGTTCCAGTCTGTGGGAGCAGTACTTC. This sequence encodes CASSSSLWEQYF.

The chain links TRBV2 to TRBJ2-7; D is uncertain. The CDR3 consists of 11 residues. V was trimmed by 2 bases and J by 3 bases, leaving 2 bases between them. Per germline, CDR1 SNHLY and CDR2 FYNNEI. In nucleotides, the CDR3 is TGTGCCAGCAGTGAATACTACGAGCAGTACTTC. Translating it yields CASSEYYEQYF.

The chain recombines TRBV30 with TRBJ2-3; D is uncertain. CDR3 size: 14 residues. The V end was cut by 0 bases, the J end by 4 bases, with 11 bases between. The germline V gene has CDR1 GTSNPN and CDR2 SVGIG (reference sequence). This CDR3 is CAWSVLDFADTQYF. Written as DNA, the CDR3 is TGTGCCTGGAGTGTACTTGATTTCGCAGATACGCAGTATTTT.

This chain connects TRBV30 to TRBJ1-4; D remains unclear. The germline V gene encodes CDR1 GTSNPN and CDR2 SVGIG (reference sequence). The CDR3 is made up of 13 amino acids. V gave up 3 bases and J gave up 11 bases, with 16 bases separating them. CDR3 sequence (DNA): TGTGCCTGGAGGCACCGGGAGATACAGAAACTGTTTTTT. Its protein is CAWRHREIQKLFF. The variable domain in full, completed from reference TRBV30 and TRBJ1-4, reads SQTIHQWPATLVQPVGSPLSLECTVEGTSNPNLYWYRQAAGRGLQLLFYSVGIGQISSEVPQNLSASRPQDRQFILSSKKLLLSDSGFYLCAWRHREIQKLFFGSGTQLSVL.

This chain uses TRBV7-2 with TRBJ2-1; unclear D gene. The V and J ends lost 0 bases and 0 bases respectively, with 6 bases between them. The germline CDR1 and CDR2 sequences are SGHTA and FQGNSA. This CDR3 has 15 amino acids. CDR3 nucleotide sequence: TGTGCCAGCAGCTTAGCCGTGAGCTCCTACAATGAGCAGTTCTTC. Its protein product is CASSLAVSSYNEQFF.

The chain recombines TRBV19 with TRBJ2-5; tentative D call: TRBD1 (6 bases). The V gene lost 3 bases and the J gene lost 2 bases, with 10 bases spanning the gap. The CDR3 length is 14 residues. Germline-derived CDR1 and CDR2 are LNHDA and SQIVND (reference sequence). This CDR3 is CASSILGQQETQYF. The CDR3 DNA follows: TGTGCCAGTAGTATCCTAGGACAGCAAGAGACCCAGTACTTC.

Concerning this clone: Other nucleotide sequences from this sample produce the same CDR3. The chain uses TRBV28 and TRBJ1-2; D remains unclear. The V gene lost 4 bases and the J gene lost 5 bases, with 14 bases spanning the gap. CDR1 is MDHEN and CDR2 is SYDVKM in the germline V gene. This CDR3 comprises 14 residues. In DNA form, the CDR3 reads TGTGCCAGCAGTTCCCCCTCCGGCAGTTATGGCTACACCTTC. It specifies CASSSPSGSYGYTF.

DNA for the CDR3: TGTGCCAGCAAACCGGGACGGGGGCCCTACGAGCAGTACTTC. Its protein product is CASKPGRGPYEQYF. The chain uses TRBV27 and TRBJ2-7; D could derive from TRBD1 or TRBD2 (6 bases each). The CDR3 consists of 14 residues. V was trimmed by 7 bases and J by 2 bases, leaving 15 bases between them. The germline CDR1 and CDR2 sequences are MNHEY and SMNVEV (reference sequence).

This chain uses TRBV28 with TRBJ1-5; TRBD1 agrees at 11 bases. The CDR3 runs to 15 residues. The V segment lost 8 bases and the J segment 2 bases; nucleotides outside the gene matches: 5. Germline V gene lookup returns CDR1 MDHEN and CDR2 SYDVKM. This CDR3 reads CASRGQGVGNQPQHF. The CDR3 bases are TGTGCCAGCCGGGGACAGGGGGTAGGCAATCAGCCCCAGCATTTT. Full variable domain (outside the CDR3, taken from reference TRBV28 and TRBJ1-5): DVKVTQSSRYLVKRTGEKVFLECVQDMDHENMFWYRQDPGLGLRLIYFSYDVKMKEKGDIPEGYSVSREKKERFSLILESASTNQTSMYLCASRGQGVGNQPQHFGDGTRLSIL.

The chain uses TRBV7-9 and TRBJ1-3; a weak D match, TRBD1 (6 bases). Germline V lookup: CDR1 SEHNR, CDR2 FQNEAQ (reference sequence). The CDR3 sequence is 15 residues long. V gave up 3 bases and J gave up 5 bases, with 14 bases separating them. The CDR3 spells CASSLDGGLRNTIYF. The CDR3 DNA follows: TGTGCCAGCAGCTTGGACGGGGGCCTGAGAAACACCATATATTTT.

The V gene is TRBV7-2, the J gene TRBJ2-5, with TRBD2 matching 8 bases. V lost 1 base and J lost 1; bases outside the gene matches: 5. Germline assignment: CDR1 SGHTA and CDR2 FQGNSA. This CDR3 has 16 amino acids. The chain's CDR3 is CASSLGLAQFQETQYF. CDR3 DNA sequence: TGTGCCAGCAGCTTAGGACTAGCGCAATTCCAAGAGACCCAGTACTTC.

The chain combines TRBV30 with TRBJ1-1, with D unresolved. Per the germline V gene, CDR1 is GTSNPN and CDR2 is SVGIG (reference sequence). V was clipped by 2 bases and J by 1 base, with 8 bases between them. CDR3 length: 13 residues. CDR3 region: CAWSYGTNTEAFF. The CDR3 region has the DNA TGTGCCTGGAGTTACGGAACGAACACTGAAGCTTTCTTT. Full variable domain (missing parts from reference TRBV30 and TRBJ1-1): SQTIHQWPATLVQPVGSPLSLECTVEGTSNPNLYWYRQAAGRGLQLLFYSVGIGQISSEVPQNLSASRPQDRQFILSSKKLLLSDSGFYLCAWSYGTNTEAFFGQGTRLTVV.